This note documents a single T cell receptor beta chain sequence. The data stem from a study of blood T cell repertoires in COVID-19. Some clones are missing from TCRdb's copy, which holds only in-frame ones; the method was immunoSEQ multiplex PCR. The data contain 70,000 to 95,000 clones, about four fifths of them singletons. Trimming pared 0 bases from V and 11 bases from J, leaving 10 bases between. CDR1 SGHAT and CDR2 FQNNGV come from the germline V gene. The length of the CDR3 is 12 residues. The chain couples TRBV11-2 to TRBJ1-1; no reliable D call. The sequence was obtained from a woman between 40 and 55 years old with active or convalescent COVID-19. Sequencing was done on a sample of peripheral blood. For the CDR3, the DNA is TGTGCCAGCAGCTTAGAGTTATCGGGGGCTTTCTTT. Translation: CASSLELSGAFF.